The 20 T cell receptor beta chains given below trace back to one sample, sequenced in a study of T cell responses to AZD1222 COVID-19 vaccine. The protocol was immunoSEQ multiplex PCR, while the TCRdb copy is restricted to in-frame clones and leaves out a portion. In the table there are 80,000 to 90,000 clones, around nine tenths of which are singletons. The sample in question was peripheral blood, obtained on day 0 of MenACWY control vaccination. These receptors all stem from an adult in good health.

The genes are TRBV10-3 and TRBJ1-3, with a tentative D call TRBD1 (5 bases). Trimming left V 6 bases short and J 0 bases short, with 12 bases between. The CDR3 contains 15 residues. Germline values: CDR1 ENHRY, CDR2 SYGVKD. This CDR3 reads CAISGRGLSGNTIYF. The CDR3 DNA reads TGTGCCATCAGCGGACGGGGACTCTCTGGAAACACCATATATTTT.

V usage is TRBV14 and J usage is TRBJ1-5, with D perhaps matching TRBD1 (6 bases). V was pared by 2 bases and J by 6 bases, with 14 bases between. Germline V gene sequence: CDR1 SGHDN, CDR2 FVKESK. CDR3 size: 15 residues. The CDR3, as DNA: TGTGCCAGCAGCCAAAAGGACAGCTCGGGTCAGCCCCAGCATTTT. This gives the protein CASSQKDSSGQPQHF. The entire variable domain, with the rest obtained from reference TRBV14 and TRBJ1-5, is as follows: EAGVTQFPSHSVIEKGQTVTLRCDPISGHDNLYWYRRVMGKEIKFLLHFVKESKQDESGMPNNRFLAERTGGTYSTLKVQPAELEDSGVYFCASSQKDSSGQPQHFGDGTRLSIL.

This clone came up once. The V call is TRBV7-9, the J call TRBJ1-2; D might be TRBD1 (6 bases). There are 14 residues in the CDR3. Germline-derived CDR1 and CDR2 are SEHNR and FQNEAQ (reference sequence). The V end lost 5 bases, the J end lost 4 bases, and 14 bases lay between the germline ends. CDR3 sequence (DNA): TGTGCCAGCAGCCCCCGGGGGGGCTCCTATGGCTACACCTTC. Translated: CASSPRGGSYGYTF.

The V and J genes are TRBV6-6 and TRBJ1-6; 7 nucleotides line up with TRBD1. The CDR3 is 15 residues long. V shed 2 bases and J 7 bases; nucleotides not matched to a gene: 5. In germline, CDR1 is MNHNY, CDR2 SVGAGI (reference sequence). In DNA, the CDR3 is TGTGCCAGCAGTTACCTGACAGGGCTCAATTCACCCCTCCACTTT. It codes for CASSYLTGLNSPLHF.

The chain uses TRBV9 and TRBJ2-3; TRBD1 might be the D (5 bases). CDR1 and CDR2 (germline): SGDLS, YYNGEE. Trimming removed 2 bases at V and 1 base at J, with 14 bases between. The CDR3 is made up of 16 amino acids. The CDR3, as DNA: TGTGCCAGCAGCGTCGGAAGGGGCTGGGGCACAGATACGCAGTATTTT. Amino acid sequence: CASSVGRGWGTDTQYF. The full variable domain, rest sourced from reference TRBV9 and TRBJ2-3, is DSGVTQTPKHLITATGQRVTLRCSPRSGDLSVYWYQQSLDQGLQFLIQYYNGEERAKGNILERFSAQQFPDLHSELNLSSLELGDSALYFCASSVGRGWGTDTQYFGPGTRLTVL.

For the CDR3, the DNA is TGTGCCAGCAGCGCCTCAAGTCGAGGCAGGGGTGGCAATCAGCCCCAGCATTTT. This codes for CASSASSRGRGGNQPQHF. J is TRBJ1-5 and V is TRBV9; tentatively, D is TRBD1 (6 bases). V lost 3 bases and J 2 bases, leaving 21 bases between the germline ends. The CDR3 contains 18 residues. Germline V gene lookup returns CDR1 SGDLS and CDR2 YYNGEE.

The V and J genes are TRBV12-5 and TRBJ2-1; no definite D call. V lost 4 bases and J lost 10, with 8 bases in between. The length of the CDR3 is 11 residues. Germline assignment: CDR1 LGHNT and CDR2 FRNRAP. The CDR3 reads CASGSHLEQFF. The CDR3 DNA sequence: TGTGCTAGTGGTTCCCATTTGGAGCAGTTCTTC.

V usage is TRBV5-1 and J usage is TRBJ2-1; unclear D gene. Germline CDR1 and CDR2: SGHRS and YFSETQ. The CDR3 has 12 residues. V was cut by 0 bases and J by 7 bases, with 5 bases left in between. This chain's CDR3 is CASSLARNEQFF. In nucleotides, the CDR3 is TGCGCCAGCAGCTTGGCCAGAAATGAGCAGTTCTTC.

The CDR3 region is CSVGQGTNEKLFF. The CDR3 bases are TGCAGCGTTGGACAGGGGACTAATGAAAAACTGTTTTTT. V usage is TRBV29-1 and J usage is TRBJ1-4, with 8 bases lining up with TRBD1. This CDR3 has 13 amino acids. The V and J ends lost 4 bases and 2 bases, in that order; junction bases with no gene match: 0. Germline V lookup: CDR1 SQVTM, CDR2 ANQGSEA.

V and J are TRBV6-1 and TRBJ1-6, with D unclear. The CDR3 covers 12 residues. Germline lookup yields CDR1 MNHNS and CDR2 SASEGT. The V end was cut by 3 bases, the J end by 6 bases, with 3 bases between. The CDR3 DNA sequence: TGTGCCAGCAGTGATGGTAATTCACCCCTCCACTTT. Residues: CASSDGNSPLHF.

The V and J genes are TRBV30 and TRBJ1-2; perhaps TRBD1 as D (5 bases). This CDR3 region has 13 residues. Trimming removed 2 bases at V and 7 bases at J, with 14 bases between. The germline V gene encodes CDR1 GTSNPN and CDR2 SVGIG (reference sequence). CDR3 coding DNA: TGTGCCTGGAGTCCCCCGGGGCCGAGTGGCTACACCTTC. Translating it yields CAWSPPGPSGYTF. Looking up the rest from reference TRBV30 and TRBJ1-2 gives the full variable domain: SQTIHQWPATLVQPVGSPLSLECTVEGTSNPNLYWYRQAAGRGLQLLFYSVGIGQISSEVPQNLSASRPQDRQFILSSKKLLLSDSGFYLCAWSPPGPSGYTFGSGTRLTVV.

This sequence joins TRBV5-1 and TRBJ2-3; unclear D gene. CDR3 size: 17 residues. The ends were cut back, 4 bases at V and 8 bases at J, with 26 bases in the middle. Germline V gene sequence: CDR1 SGHRS, CDR2 YFSETQ. CDR3 nucleotide sequence: TGCGCCAGCAGCCCAACTGGACGGACGTTCGATGTGGGTACGCAGTATTTT. Residues: CASSPTGRTFDVGTQYF. Full variable domain (missing parts from reference TRBV5-1 and TRBJ2-3): KAGVTQTPRYLIKTRGQQVTLSCSPISGHRSVSWYQQTPGQGLQFLFEYFSETQRNKGNFPGRFSGRQFSNSRSEMNVSTLELGDSALYLCASSPTGRTFDVGTQYFGPGTRLTVL.

CDR3 nucleotides: TGTGCCAGCAGCGAGCCGGGACCGCAAGAGACCCAGTACTTC. Its protein is CASSEPGPQETQYF. The gene calls are TRBV6-5 and TRBJ2-5, with D tentatively TRBD1 or TRBD2 (5 bases each). This CDR3 has 14 residues. Trimming removed 6 bases from V and 2 bases from J, with 13 bases in between. Germline CDR1 MNHEY, CDR2 SVGAGI.

J is TRBJ1-4 and V is TRBV6-4; D gene ambiguous. The germline gives CDR1 MRHNA, CDR2 SNTAGT. V was clipped by 7 bases and J by 3 bases, with 21 bases between them. CDR3 size: 17 residues. CDR3 in DNA: TGTGCCAGCAACCGAAGACACGTCACGGGCTCTAATGAAAAACTGTTTTTT. It encodes CASNRRHVTGSNEKLFF.

J is TRBJ2-7 and V is TRBV5-1, with a weak D call TRBD1 (6 bases). Germline V CDR1 and CDR2: SGHRS, YFSETQ. The CDR3 is made up of 14 amino acids. Between the trimmed V and J ends, which lost 2 bases and 2 bases, there was a span of 11 bases. The CDR3 DNA is TGCGCCAGCAGCTTACAGGGTTTCACCTACGAGCAGTACTTC. This encodes CASSLQGFTYEQYF.

This clone was picked up a small number of times. This rearrangement joins TRBV19 to TRBJ2-3; 12 bases agree with TRBD2. The V and J ends lost 10 bases and 5 bases, in that order; junction bases with no gene match: 10. The V gene's germline CDR1 is LNHDA and CDR2 SQIVND (reference sequence). CDR3 size: 15 residues. CDR3: CATSASGGAKDTQYF. CDR3 coding DNA: TGTGCCACCTCCGCTAGCGGGGGGGCCAAAGATACGCAGTATTTT.

The rearrangement links TRBV19 to TRBJ1-1; unclear D gene. Looked up from germline, CDR1 is LNHDA and CDR2 is SQIVND (reference sequence). Trimming took 7 bases from V and 10 from J, leaving 13 bases between them. This CDR3 has 11 amino acids. CDR3 in amino acids: CASTVLIRAFF. CDR3 in DNA: TGTGCCAGTACCGTCCTGATTAGAGCTTTCTTT. The whole variable domain, remainder taken from reference TRBV19 and TRBJ1-1, is DGGITQSPKYLFRKEGQNVTLSCEQNLNHDAMYWYRQDPGQGLRLIYYSQIVNDFQKGDIAEGYSVSREKKESFPLTVTSAQKNPTAFYLCASTVLIRAFFGQGTRLTVV.

The chain carries TRBV2 and TRBJ2-1; D gene ambiguous. The germline V gene has CDR1 SNHLY and CDR2 FYNNEI. The V gene lost 3 bases and the J gene lost 9 bases, with 18 bases spanning the gap. The CDR3 contains 15 residues. DNA for the CDR3: TGTGCCAGCAGTGACTCCAGCATGCCCGCGAGTGAGCAGTTCTTC. It yields the protein CASSDSSMPASEQFF.

V usage is TRBV14 and J usage is TRBJ2-3; D is perhaps TRBD1 (6 bases). CDR1 and CDR2 from the germline V gene are SGHDN and FVKESK. CDR3 size: 12 residues. The V and J ends lost 1 base and 15 bases respectively, with 14 bases between them. Written as DNA, the CDR3 is TGTGCCAGCAGCCAAGTTCAGGGACATAAATATTTT. Protein sequence: CASSQVQGHKYF.

The CDR3 spells CASSQTGAGNTIYF. CDR3 bases: TGTGCCAGCAGTCAGACAGGGGCTGGAAACACCATATATTTT. The chain employs TRBV25-1 and TRBJ1-3, with 8 nucleotides matching TRBD1. The germline V gene encodes CDR1 MGHDK and CDR2 SYGVNS. V lost 5 bases to trimming and J lost 2 bases; unmatched junction nucleotides: 2. CDR3 length equals 14 residues. The full variable domain, completed using reference TRBV25-1 and TRBJ1-3, is EADIYQTPRYLVIGTGKKITLECSQTMGHDKMYWYQQDPGMELHLIHYSYGVNSTEKGDLSSESTVSRIRTEHFPLTLESARPSHTSQYLCASSQTGAGNTIYFGEGSWLTVV.